This TCR beta chain was observed in a study of blood T cell repertoires in COVID-19. Study overall: Italy, Spain and the United States were the sources of the convalescent and acute COVID-19 samples.

Profiling relied on immunoSEQ multiplex PCR, and the TCRdb table lists in-frame clones only, not all of them. The sample includes about 250,000 clones, around 83% seen only once; the top ten take roughly 10%. CDR1 is SGHAT and CDR2 is FQDESV in the germline V gene (reference sequence). CDR3 length equals 15 residues. The ends were cut back, 5 bases at V and 1 base at J, with 14 bases in the middle. The sample taken for sequencing was peripheral blood. This receptor was obtained from a man at least 80 years old with acute or convalescent COVID-19. The V gene is TRBV11-1, the J gene TRBJ1-1; D not resolved. In DNA, the CDR3 is TGTGCCAGCAGCCCTAGGTTGGCACCGAACACTGAAGCTTTCTTT. As protein: CASSPRLAPNTEAFF.